The rows below give T cell receptor beta chains drawn from one sample of a study of neoadjuvant anti-PD-1 for oral cavity cancer. Produced via immunoSEQ multiplex PCR; TCRdb's table is partial and in-frame only. Counted here are about 14,000 clones, under 40% occurring once; the ten biggest clones make up about two fifths. The specimen was tumor tissue, collected after nivolumab (anti-PD-1) treatment. The receptors originated from a person aged 35 to 85 with oral cavity squamous cell carcinoma. Both conserved end residues are part of each CDR3.

TRBJ2-2	15	TRBV4-3	CASSQDYIVSRELFF
TRBJ1-6	14	TRBV21-1	CASSKRGRNSPLHF
TRBJ1-5	15	TRBV19	CASSSGGGGNQPQHF
TRBJ2-3	17	TRBV4-3	CASSLLGLAGFTDTQYF
TRBJ2-7	15	TRBV6-5	CASSPTGGAGYEQYF
TRBJ1-2	16	TRBV5-4	CASSQDVGQGNYGYTF
TRBJ1-6	18	TRBV11-2	CASSSGLEGWKDNSPLHF
TRBJ2-3	19	TRBV7-2	CASSPGRTSGGPSTDTQYF
TRBJ1-2	14	TRBV7-9	CASSLGQNNYGYTF
TRBJ1-4	13	TRBV28	CASSGAANEKLFF
TRBJ2-1	15	TRBV5-1	CASSPGQGARNEQFF
TRBJ2-5	17	TRBV5-6	CASSFFAAGGFQETQYF
TRBJ2-3	11	TRBV7-8	CASSLANWQYF
TRBJ2-7	14	TRBV11-2	CASSWGQWSYEQYF
TRBJ2-5	15	TRBV11-2	CASSLDGVSRETQYF
TRBJ1-3	15	TRBV2	CASRLDSDSGNTIYF
TRBJ1-6	14	TRBV18	CASSRQGSASPLHF
TRBJ2-5	10	TRBV2	CASSTATQYF
TRBJ1-2	14	TRBV9	CASSPDSSNYGYTF
TRBJ1-4	11	TRBV2	CASSVWEKLFF
TRBJ1-2	13	TRBV7-9	CASSSDPKNGYTF
TRBJ1-1	13	TRBV18	CASSREGATEAFF
TRBJ2-5	14	TRBV6-6	CASSYYEPWETQYF
TRBJ2-2	15	TRBV6-5	CASSYRGGPTGELFF
TRBJ2-2	15	TRBV7-3	CASSLAPTYTGELFF
TRBJ1-6	17	TRBV30	CAWAAGTGGFYNSPLHF
TRBJ1-5	15	TRBV6-1	CASSSGTGGNQPQHF
TRBJ1-4	14	TRBV5-4	CASSRQDPNEKLFF
TRBJ1-5	8	TRBV27	CLQRPQHF
TRBJ2-7	15	TRBV14	CASSQSRGLSYEQYF
TRBJ2-2	15	TRBV6-5	CASSYGGADTGELFF
TRBJ1-6	14	TRBV11-2	CASRQGIRNSPLHF
TRBJ1-2	16	TRBV28	CASSLGTGADNYGYTF
TRBJ1-2	13	TRBV30	CAWNPGQDYGYTF
TRBJ1-5	15	TRBV19	CATQKGVSVYQPQHF
TRBJ1-1	15	TRBV5-4	CASSQADRANTEAFF
TRBJ2-1	15	TRBV19	CASSMQGGTTAEQFF
TRBJ2-3	16	TRBV4-3	CASSQGSPGSTDTQYF
TRBJ2-5	17	TRBV10-3	CAISESIWRGGRETQYF
TRBJ1-2	14	TRBV6-1	CASSSRDLGFGYTF
TRBJ2-5	13	TRBV9	CASSLQSQETQYF
TRBJ1-4	14	TRBV7-2	CASSWYRGNEKLFF
TRBJ2-1	16	TRBV12-5	CASGLGLGQATFGQFF
TRBJ1-6	14	TRBV19	CASSMVWDNSPLHF
TRBJ1-2	13	TRBV5-1	CASRPGEGYGYTF
TRBJ2-1	18	TRBV7-8	CASSLRARGQGLWGEQFF
TRBJ2-2	15	TRBV11-3	CASSLRQGASGELFF
TRBJ2-7	15	TRBV4-3	CASSQTTGSSYEQYF
TRBJ2-4	17	TRBV6-1	CASSEAAGETAKNIQYF
TRBJ2-1	18	TRBV2	CASSSVTGGTSPYNEQFF
TRBJ1-5	13	TRBV4-1	CASSQEQYQPQHF
TRBJ1-2	13	TRBV29-1	CSVAPTANYGYTF
TRBJ1-1	13	TRBV10-2	CASSQQGLTEAFF
TRBJ1-1	15	TRBV5-5	CASSAWGRWDTEAFF
TRBJ1-2	15	TRBV5-6	CASSLLTGTGSSYTF
TRBJ2-7	14	TRBV15	CATSLGEEVGEQYF
TRBJ1-5	15	TRBV28	CASSSIQGYNQPQHF
TRBJ2-7	15	TRBV7-2	CASSLVGRGQGEQYF
TRBJ1-2	16	TRBV5-1	CASSLLAGQEGYGYTF